A few counts support the clone carrying this T cell receptor beta chain. This entry belongs to a study of blood T cell repertoires in COVID-19. Across the study: The United States, Italy and Spain were the sources of the acute and convalescent COVID-19 samples. The analysed material was cDNA or gDNA that came from T cells, B-cell-depleted T cells, or PBMCs.

Original methodology: By means of reference gene primer amplification, nucleated cell counts were estimated. Repertoires were generated with immunoSEQ multiplex PCR, while TCRdb's copy carries only in-frame clones and drops some. Clone size and V and J calls were adopted from that table, with D and trimming inferred from the DNA. The table shows roughly 100,000 clones, with 88% occurring only once. This TCR was sampled from an elderly man with acute or convalescent COVID-19. The sequencing input was peripheral blood.

This CDR3 is CASHPTTGVNEQYF. The CDR3 bases are TGTGCCAGCCATCCGACGACAGGCGTGAACGAGCAGTACTTC. The rearrangement joins TRBV25-1 to TRBJ2-7, with D possibly matching TRBD1 (6 bases). The V end was cut by 8 bases, the J end by 5 bases, with 19 bases between. CDR1 and CDR2 (germline): MGHDK, SYGVNS. The CDR3 runs 14 residues.